This T cell receptor beta chain was retrieved from a study of regulatory T cells in long-lasting Graves disease (dated by TCRdb to about 2021). Regarding the research as a whole: To count as having persistent Graves' disease, a patient had to have received antithyroid drug treatment for over 5 years with TSH receptor autoantibodies remaining persistently positive. The study was conducted in China and was registered as a clinical trial. Patients with persistent Graves' disease were compared with patients with newly diagnosed Graves' disease using TCR sequencing and RNA sequencing of peripheral blood. A total of roughly 33 samples underwent TCR sequencing: some 13 from persistent and some 20 from newly diagnosed Graves' disease patients. On average, persistent Graves' disease patients in the clinical cohort had been on antithyroid drugs for approximately ten years.

The paper's findings and limits, for the study overall: Persistent disease showed preferential use of TRBV28, TRBJ1-2 and TRBJ2-5, whereas newly diagnosed disease favored TRBV20-1 and TRBJ2-1. Persistent Graves' disease patients showed lower TCR Shannon entropy and fewer highly expanded clones than newly diagnosed patients, suggesting clonal expansion. As a limitation, the authors acknowledged that the small sample size may reduce accuracy. Sequencing and analysis were restricted to the TCR beta chain. A larger number of public clonotypes was shared among persistent patients (fewer than 3,000) than among newly diagnosed patients (roughly 980). The study examined only peripheral blood because the primary lesion, thyroid tissue, could not be accessed.

Note on this clonotype: Its target antigen remains unknown. Base qualities were left out, and no much larger clone turns up one base away.

Ends trimmed: V by 5 bases, J by 0 bases; bases unmatched to a gene: 8. The CDR3 sequence holds 18 residues, the cysteine and phenylalanine included. Only CDR3 DNA remains: 54 bases, in frame from the first base. From the germline V gene (reference sequence), CDR1 is SGHAT and CDR2 is FQDESV. The library was prepared using multiplex PCR. Sequencing took place on an Illumina HiSeq 4000. iRepertoire HTBI primers and Arm-PCR amplification of CDR3 regions were used to construct TCR beta libraries. Before sequencing, the PCR products went through gel purification. On the authors' methods: A total of fewer than 80 TRBV and 14 TRBJ segments were identified across samples and were used for gene usage analysis of CDR3 amino acid clonotypes. COPE and FqMerger were used to merge filtered high-quality paired reads into contigs. BLAST was used to align contigs to IMGT TRBV, TRBD and TRBJ reference genes, and CDR3 was defined according to IMGT. Any clonotype with a frequency above 0.1% was classified as a highly expanded clone. Shannon entropy was used to measure repertoire diversity, and the Gini coefficient was used to measure V-J evenness. A clonotype found in more than one individual was treated as public. Starting from the raw public reads, TCRdb applied fastp trimming at Q25, assembled clones with MiXCR and retained in-frame beta chains. Rows with one shared CDR3 protein collapse into an entry with the most common genes and DNA. In this record, the V and J calls reflect TCRdb's handling and not the investigators' own analysis. The sample contains 360,000 or so distinct CDR3 sequences, approximately 25% of them found a single time. 25% to 30% of the sample rests with the top ten.

This sample's time point label indicates: persistent/refractory GD, antithyroid drugs over 5 years with positive TRAb. For both TCR sequencing and RNA sequencing, RNA was extracted from PBMCs using TRIzol. The diagnosis of Graves' disease followed American Thyroid Association guidelines. Patients were recruited from an endocrinology department in Xi'an, China. From each patient, about 8.9 milliliters of peripheral blood was collected into an EDTA anticoagulant tube. Ficoll Paque Plus density gradient separation was used to isolate PBMCs, and no additional T cell sorting was done. An Agilent 2100 Bioanalyzer and agarose gel were used to check RNA quality, and a NanoDrop 2000 was used to measure RNA concentration.

The sample here was peripheral blood mononuclear cells (PBMCs), taken when the disease was refractory, from a patient treated with antithyroid drugs. This TCR came from a woman aged 40 to 49 with Graves disease. Donor details come from another sample of the same person, matched by shared clones. The V and J genes are TRBV11-1 and TRBJ1-5, with 12 bases in between that match TRBD1. The CDR3 protein: CASSRGTGGPYSNQPQHF. The DNA is as follows: TGTGCCAGCAGCCGGGGGACAGGGGGCCCATATAGCAATCAGCCCCAGCATTTT.